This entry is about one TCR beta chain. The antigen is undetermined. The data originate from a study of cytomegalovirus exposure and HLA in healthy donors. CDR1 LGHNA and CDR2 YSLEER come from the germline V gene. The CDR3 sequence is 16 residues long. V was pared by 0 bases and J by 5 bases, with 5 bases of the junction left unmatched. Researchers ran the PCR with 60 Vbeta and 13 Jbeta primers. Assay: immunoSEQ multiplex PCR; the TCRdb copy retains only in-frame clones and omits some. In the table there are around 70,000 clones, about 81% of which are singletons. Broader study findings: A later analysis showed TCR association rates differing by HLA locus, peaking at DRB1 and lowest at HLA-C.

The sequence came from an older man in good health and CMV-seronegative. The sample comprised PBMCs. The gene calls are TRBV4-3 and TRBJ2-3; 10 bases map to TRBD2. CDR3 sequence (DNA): TGCGCCAGCAGCCAAGATCCTAGCGGGAGACAAGATACGCAGTATTTT. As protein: CASSQDPSGRQDTQYF.